The 8 T cell receptor beta chains listed next were all sequenced from one sample in a study of regulatory T cells in long-lasting Graves disease. The authors built TCR beta libraries using iRepertoire HTBI primers and Arm-PCR of CDR3 regions. TCRdb passed the multiplex PCR reads through MiXCR, listing each CDR3 protein once. The repertoire includes under 800,000 distinct CDR3 sequences, roughly 15% of them detected once, and about 20% sits in the top ten. This sample's time point: newly diagnosed GD, antithyroid drugs for less than 3 months. PBMCs provided the RNA from which the TCR library was made. This sample also appeared in a second study, on T cells in Graves' hyperthyroidism and ophthalmopathy.

The starting material was peripheral blood mononuclear cells (PBMCs), obtained at new diagnosis, from a patient treated with antithyroid drugs. These receptors were taken from a woman in her 30s with Graves disease.

CDR3 in amino acids: CASRTGGADSPLHF. In DNA form, the CDR3 reads TGTGCCAGCAGGACAGGGGGCGCAGATTCACCCCTCCACTTT. The chain is built from TRBV19 and TRBJ1-6; 11 bases agree with TRBD1. The V segment lost 9 bases and the J segment 8 bases; nucleotides outside the gene matches: 6. The CDR3 has 14 amino acids. CDR1 and CDR2 from the germline V gene are LNHDA and SQIVND (reference sequence).

This sequence joins TRBV2 and TRBJ2-7; either TRBD1 or TRBD2 may supply D (5 bases each). V was cut by 4 bases and J by 4 bases, with 17 bases left in between. The CDR3 sequence is 15 residues long. Germline loops: CDR1 SNHLY, CDR2 FYNNEI. CDR3 coding DNA: TGTGCCAGCAGTGTACCCGGGGCCGCCAGTTACGAGCAGTACTTC. Its translation is CASSVPGAASYEQYF. The whole variable domain, remainder taken from reference TRBV2 and TRBJ2-7, is EPEVTQTPSHQVTQMGQEVILRCVPISNHLYFYWYRQILGQKVEFLVSFYNNEISEKSEIFDDQFSVERPDGSNFTLKIRSTKLEDSAMYFCASSVPGAASYEQYFGPGTRLTVT.

This chain uses TRBV5-1 with TRBJ2-1, with 9 bases matching TRBD1. Germline V gene data show CDR1 as SGHRS and CDR2 as YFSETQ. The length of the CDR3 is 15 residues. With 4 bases clipped from V and 2 bases from J, the junction kept 4 bases outside the gene matches. This chain's CDR3 is CASSADRGTYNEQFF. The CDR3 DNA reads as TGCGCCAGCAGCGCTGACAGGGGGACCTACAATGAGCAGTTCTTC.

V and J are TRBV3-1 and TRBJ2-7; 11 bases agree with TRBD2. Losses at the gene ends were 5 bases for V and 4 bases for J; bases not matched to a gene: 4. Germline V gene sequence: CDR1 LGHDT, CDR2 YNNKEL (reference sequence). The CDR3 loop spans 14 amino acids. CDR3: CASSIASGGYEQYF. The CDR3, as DNA: TGTGCCAGCAGCATAGCTAGCGGGGGGTACGAGCAGTACTTC.

This clonotype was observed at least ten times. The gene calls are TRBV20-1 and TRBJ1-1, with TRBD1 matching over 8 bases. CDR1 is DFQATT, CDR2 SNEGSKA, per germline (reference sequence). There are 15 residues in the CDR3. Trimming at V came to 0 bases and at J to 7 bases, leaving 10 bases not matched to a gene. The CDR3 DNA is TGCAGTGCTAGAGAGGCAGACAGGGGAATTGATGAAGCTTTCTTT. Protein product: CSAREADRGIDEAFF.

The chain couples TRBV29-1 to TRBJ2-4, with D possibly matching TRBD1 (7 bases). In germline, CDR1 is SQVTM, CDR2 ANQGSEA. Trimming removed 7 bases at V and 0 bases at J, with 16 bases between. CDR3 size: 15 residues. The CDR3 spells CSGSDRDLAKNIQYF. CDR3 bases: TGCAGCGGATCCGACAGGGACTTAGCCAAAAACATTCAGTACTTC.

This clonotype came up many times. The rearrangement joins TRBV28 to TRBJ2-7, with a tentative D call TRBD2 (5 bases). This CDR3 contains 14 residues. CDR1 and CDR2 (germline): MDHEN, SYDVKM. Trimming took 5 bases from V and 5 from J, leaving 16 bases between them. The CDR3 nucleotides are TGTGCCAGCAGTGAACCCTTGGGAGTCCACGAGCAGTACTTC. Its translation is CASSEPLGVHEQYF.

This clonotype was seen many times. The chain combines TRBV28 with TRBJ1-6; no clear D. From germline, CDR1 is MDHEN and CDR2 SYDVKM. V was clipped by 5 bases and J by 7 bases, with 6 bases between them. This CDR3 is 12 amino acids long. The DNA for the CDR3 is TGTGCCAGCAGTGGTGGAAATTCACCCCTCCACTTT. Translation gives CASSGGNSPLHF.